The T cell receptor (beta chain) described here comes from a study of human T cells and chemical hapten exposure (dated by TCRdb to 2020 to 2023). A note on the overall study: For sensitization, 2% DPC in acetone was applied to a roughly 2 cm by roughly 2 cm area of upper inner arm skin. The libraries were sequenced as a pool, and the TCR yield per sample differed mostly because of small variations in library volumes within the pool. Throughout the study period of around 25 weeks, patients also received therapeutic DPC doses to the scalp every week. Blood was sampled from patients pre-sensitization (week 0) and at 2, 6 and about 24 weeks after DPC sensitization. Under 30 alopecia patients gave blood for TCR sequencing at one to four time points (pre-sensitization, 2, 6 and 24 weeks). Patch testing was performed on the upper back with Finn chambers containing 0.01% DPC, and the patch tests were scored after 6 days according to International Contact Dermatitis Research Group standards. The mostly female patient cohort included alopecia areata with under or over 50% scalp involvement, alopecia totalis and alopecia universalis. This study followed changes in the peripheral blood TCR repertoire in vivo during primary and secondary sensitization of alopecia patients to the hapten diphenylcyclopropenone (DPC). Overall study outcomes, separate from this receptor: Patch test score was positively correlated with the number of PT1 expanded TCRs, with significance at thresholds 8, 16 and 32 but not at 4. Alopecia, a presumed autoimmune disease, was present in all patients, so the immune response of the patients might differ from that of healthy individuals. After repeated subsampling, the strength of the expansion versus patch-test correlation and the threshold at which it became significant changed. Expanded TCRs formed significantly more large CDR3 similarity clusters than pre-sensitization or healthy control sets, consistent with antigen-driven responses. The number of TCRs above 1 in 1000 frequency did not change with DPC sensitization; there was no evidence of global repertoire structure alterations.

The CDR3 numbers 12 residues from cysteine through phenylalanine. Only the CDR3 region is kept as DNA, spanning 36 bases read in frame from base 1. Based on the germline V gene, the CDR1 and CDR2 sequences are SQVTM and ANQGSEA. Trimmed from V: 7 bases; trimmed from J: 7 bases; junction bases lacking a gene match: 8. To prepare the library, RACE was applied. TCRdb names NextSeq 500 as the instrument used. During library preparation, unique molecular identifiers were attached to individual cDNA molecules so that TCRs could be counted quantitatively and reproducibly. Each blood RNA sample was used to sequence both TCR alpha and TCR beta chains. In the source study's methods: Samples had a median of roughly 98,000 TCRs, with a range from roughly 23,224 to 750,000. V, J and CDR3 annotation of the TCR reads was performed with the Decombinator software suite. To make PS versus PT1 abundance plots, every sample was subsampled to the same number of TCRs (28,000). Expanded TCRs were defined as absent before sensitization and observed at least eight times at the 2-week time point. TCRdb ran its own pipeline on the public reads, namely fastp trimming at Q25 and MiXCR clone calling, and kept in-frame beta chains. CDR3 protein sequences are deduplicated, and each keeps its most common genes and DNA. These V and J calls are TCRdb output, not the study's own analysis. The sample table lists some 79,000 distinct CDR3 sequences, about 6.8% of them with a count of one. Of the sample, roughly 1.6% is held by the ten largest clones.

The time point label for this specimen denotes: patch test 1, 2 weeks after DPC sensitization. Read against the paper, the sample's treatment or condition label means: therapeutic diphenylcyclopropenone sensitization with weekly scalp DPC. Blood at each patch-test visit was drawn before the patch test was applied. Eligible patients were aged 18 to 70, diagnosed with alopecia, deemed suitable for DPC therapy, and excluded if pregnant. Unfractionated whole blood was collected in Tempus Blood RNA tubes, and total RNA was extracted from that blood. This clonotype has at least ten counts. What this receptor recognizes is not known. Per-base qualities were not stored, and no clone one base away is much larger.

The clonotype comes from a woman in her twenties or thirties with alopecia areata. Some clones in this sample may be carry-over from other donors' samples. Sequences were derived from whole blood, sampled in connection with sensitization to the hapten diphenylcyclopropenone (DPC). The rearrangement combines TRBV29-1 with TRBJ2-7; a stretch of 9 junction bases matches TRBD2. Read as DNA, the sequence is TGCAGCGCCTTTAGCGGGGGTGGAGAGCAGTACTTC. Translated, it gives CSAFSGGGEQYF.